This TCR beta chain originates from a study of identical twins. This clonotype has more than one count but fewer than ten. TCRdb recomputed calls from the 5' RACE reads with MiXCR, one row per CDR3 protein. This repertoire shows approximately 350,000 distinct CDR3 sequences, roughly an eighth found once; its top ten account for approximately 7.6%. With V trimmed by 5 bases and J by 0 bases, 12 bases remained unmatched. Germline V gene lookup returns CDR1 DFQATT and CDR2 SNEGSKA (reference sequence). This CDR3 contains 17 residues. This sample also belongs to another study, concerning yellow fever vaccine responses in identical twins.

This receptor was taken from a woman aged 18-29 years in good health. The rearrangement uses TRBV20-1 and TRBJ2-3, with 9 bases fitting TRBD2. The sample taken for sequencing was CD8+ T cells sorted from blood. The CDR3 coding sequence is TGCAGTGCTGAGGGTTCTAGCGGGGAACCTAGCACAGATACGCAGTATTTT. Its protein is CSAEGSSGEPSTDTQYF.